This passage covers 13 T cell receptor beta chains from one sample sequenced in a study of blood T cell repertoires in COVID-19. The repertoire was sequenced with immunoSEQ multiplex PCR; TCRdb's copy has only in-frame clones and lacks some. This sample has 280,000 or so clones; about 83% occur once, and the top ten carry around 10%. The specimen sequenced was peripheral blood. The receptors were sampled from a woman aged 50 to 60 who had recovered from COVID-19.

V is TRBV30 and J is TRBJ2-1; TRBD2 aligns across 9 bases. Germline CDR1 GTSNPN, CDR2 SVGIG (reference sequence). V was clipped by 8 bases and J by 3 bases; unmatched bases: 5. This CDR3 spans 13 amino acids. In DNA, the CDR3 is TGTGCCAGTAGCGGGAGTGACTACAATGAGCAGTTCTTC. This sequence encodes CASSGSDYNEQFF.

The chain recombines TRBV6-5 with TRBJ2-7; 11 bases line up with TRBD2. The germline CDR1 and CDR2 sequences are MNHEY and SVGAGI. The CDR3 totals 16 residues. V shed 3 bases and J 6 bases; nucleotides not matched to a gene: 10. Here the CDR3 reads CASSYLAGGLGGEQYF. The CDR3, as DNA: TGTGCCAGCAGTTATTTAGCGGGGGGGCTCGGAGGCGAGCAGTACTTC.

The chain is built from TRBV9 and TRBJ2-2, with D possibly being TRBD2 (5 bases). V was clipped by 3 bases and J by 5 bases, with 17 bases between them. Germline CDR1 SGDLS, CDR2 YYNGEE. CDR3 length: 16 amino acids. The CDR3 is CASSETGGADTGELFF. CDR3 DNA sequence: TGTGCCAGCAGCGAGACTGGTGGAGCGGATACCGGGGAGCTGTTTTTT.

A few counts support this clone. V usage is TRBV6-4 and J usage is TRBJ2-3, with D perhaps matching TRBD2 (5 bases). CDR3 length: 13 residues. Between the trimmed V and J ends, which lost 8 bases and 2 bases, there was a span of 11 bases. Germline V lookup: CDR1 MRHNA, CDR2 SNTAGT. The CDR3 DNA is TGTGCCAGCGGCGAGGGTCACACAGATACGCAGTATTTT. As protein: CASGEGHTDTQYF.

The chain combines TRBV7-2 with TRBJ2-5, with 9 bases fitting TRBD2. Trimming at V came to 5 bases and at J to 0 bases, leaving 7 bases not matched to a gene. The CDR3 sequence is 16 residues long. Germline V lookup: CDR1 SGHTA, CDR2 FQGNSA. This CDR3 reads CASSANSGGHQETQYF. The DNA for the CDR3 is TGTGCCAGCAGCGCTAATAGCGGGGGCCACCAAGAGACCCAGTACTTC. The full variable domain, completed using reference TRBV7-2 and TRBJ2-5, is GAGVSQSPSNKVTEKGKDVELRCDPISGHTALYWYRQSLGQGLEFLIYFQGNSAPDKSGLPSDRFSAERTGGSVSTLTIQRTQQEDSAVYLCASSANSGGHQETQYFGPGTRLLVL.

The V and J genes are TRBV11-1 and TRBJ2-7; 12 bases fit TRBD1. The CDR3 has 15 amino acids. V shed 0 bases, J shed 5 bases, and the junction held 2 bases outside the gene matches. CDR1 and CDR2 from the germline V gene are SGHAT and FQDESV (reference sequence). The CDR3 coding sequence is TGTGCCAGCAGCTTAGCGGGACAGGGGGCGGACGAGCAGTACTTC. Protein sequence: CASSLAGQGADEQYF.

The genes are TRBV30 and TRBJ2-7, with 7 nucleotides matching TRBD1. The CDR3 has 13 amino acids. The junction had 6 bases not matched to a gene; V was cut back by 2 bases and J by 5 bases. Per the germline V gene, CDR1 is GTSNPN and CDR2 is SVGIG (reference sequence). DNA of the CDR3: TGTGCCTGGAGTAGGGGGACAGACGACGAGCAGTACTTC. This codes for CAWSRGTDDEQYF. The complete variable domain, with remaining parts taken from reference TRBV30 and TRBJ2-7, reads SQTIHQWPATLVQPVGSPLSLECTVEGTSNPNLYWYRQAAGRGLQLLFYSVGIGQISSEVPQNLSASRPQDRQFILSSKKLLLSDSGFYLCAWSRGTDDEQYFGPGTRLTVT.

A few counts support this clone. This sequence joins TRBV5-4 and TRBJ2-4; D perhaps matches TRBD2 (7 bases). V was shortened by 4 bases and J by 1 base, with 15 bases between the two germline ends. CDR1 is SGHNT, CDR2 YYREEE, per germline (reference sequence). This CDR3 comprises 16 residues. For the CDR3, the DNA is TGTGCCAGCAGCGGCCATGCGGGGGCCGCCAAAAACATTCAGTACTTC. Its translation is CASSGHAGAAKNIQYF.

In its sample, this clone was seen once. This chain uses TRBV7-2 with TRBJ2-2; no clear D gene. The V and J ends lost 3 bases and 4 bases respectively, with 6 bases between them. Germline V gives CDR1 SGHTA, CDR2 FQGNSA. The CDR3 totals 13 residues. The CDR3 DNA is TGTGCCAGCAGCTTTCCCCTCACCGGGGAGCTGTTTTTT. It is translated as CASSFPLTGELFF.

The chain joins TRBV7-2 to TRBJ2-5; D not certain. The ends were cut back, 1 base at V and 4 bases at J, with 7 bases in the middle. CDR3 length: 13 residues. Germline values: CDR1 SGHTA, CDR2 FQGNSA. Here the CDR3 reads CASSLVVGETQYF. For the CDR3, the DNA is TGTGCCAGCAGCTTAGTAGTCGGAGAGACCCAGTACTTC.

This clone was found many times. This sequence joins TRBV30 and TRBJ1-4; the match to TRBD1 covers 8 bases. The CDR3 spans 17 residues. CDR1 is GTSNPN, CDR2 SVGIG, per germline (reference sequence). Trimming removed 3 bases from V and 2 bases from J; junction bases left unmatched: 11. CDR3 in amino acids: CAWSGQGGVGTNEKLFF. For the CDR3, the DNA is TGTGCCTGGAGCGGACAGGGTGGTGTAGGTACTAATGAAAAACTGTTTTTT. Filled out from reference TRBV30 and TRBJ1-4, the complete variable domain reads SQTIHQWPATLVQPVGSPLSLECTVEGTSNPNLYWYRQAAGRGLQLLFYSVGIGQISSEVPQNLSASRPQDRQFILSSKKLLLSDSGFYLCAWSGQGGVGTNEKLFFGSGTQLSVL.

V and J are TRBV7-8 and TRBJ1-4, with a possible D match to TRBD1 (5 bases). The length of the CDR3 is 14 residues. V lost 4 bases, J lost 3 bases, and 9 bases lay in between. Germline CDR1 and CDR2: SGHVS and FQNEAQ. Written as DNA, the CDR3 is TGTGCCAGCAGCTGGGAGGGGCCTAATGAAAAACTGTTTTTT. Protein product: CASSWEGPNEKLFF.

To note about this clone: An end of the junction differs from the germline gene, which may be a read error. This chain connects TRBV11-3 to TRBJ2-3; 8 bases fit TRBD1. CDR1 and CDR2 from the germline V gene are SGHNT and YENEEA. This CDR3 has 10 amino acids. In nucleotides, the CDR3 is TGTGCCAGCAGCTTGAGACAGGGGCATTTT. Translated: CASSLRQGHF.